The rows below give T cell receptor beta chains drawn from one sample of a study of cytomegalovirus exposure and HLA in healthy donors. The method was immunoSEQ multiplex PCR; TCRdb's version includes in-frame clones alone and lacks a portion of them. The top ten hold more than 2% of the sample, which has about 140,000 clones, 84% seen once. Sequencing input: PBMCs. The receptors stem from a boy aged 2 to 10 in good health and CMV-seronegative. The CDR3 runs from the conserved cysteine through the conserved F or W. Each record gives: V gene, clone size, J gene, D gene, CDR3 protein, CDR3 DNA. A D gene is named only where the DNA matches it firmly. Rows give clone size only sometimes, using once, few, many, or a class for an expanded clone.

v_call: TRBV18
clone_size: -
j_call: TRBJ2-3
d_call: -
cdr3_aa: CASSRFTGDPSTDTQYF
cdr3_nt: TGTGCCAGCTCACGATTTACGGGGGACCCAAGCACAGATACGCAGTATTTT

v_call: TRBV29-1
clone_size: -
j_call: TRBJ2-2
d_call: TRBD2
cdr3_aa: CSVGPSGGGGELFF
cdr3_nt: TGCAGCGTTGGTCCTAGCGGGGGAGGCGGGGAGCTGTTTTTT

v_call: TRBV19
clone_size: -
j_call: TRBJ2-2
d_call: -
cdr3_aa: CASRPPAGELFF
cdr3_nt: TGTGCCAGTAGGCCCCCGGCCGGGGAGCTGTTTTTT

v_call: TRBV7-9
clone_size: -
j_call: TRBJ1-1
d_call: -
cdr3_aa: CASSLIVRRGIYDTEAFF
cdr3_nt: TGTGCCAGCAGCTTAATAGTCCGAAGGGGGATTTACGACACTGAAGCTTTCTTT

v_call: TRBV2
clone_size: -
j_call: TRBJ2-4
d_call: -
cdr3_aa: CASQARAKNIQYF
cdr3_nt: TGTGCCAGCCAGGCCAGGGCAAAAAACATTCAGTACTTC

v_call: TRBV12-5
clone_size: once
j_call: TRBJ2-2
d_call: TRBD2
cdr3_aa: CASGSGLAFSGELFF
cdr3_nt: TGTGCTAGTGGTTCTGGACTAGCTTTTTCCGGGGAGCTGTTTTTT

v_call: TRBV9
clone_size: -
j_call: TRBJ2-7
d_call: TRBD2
cdr3_aa: CASSASTSGGLDF
cdr3_nt: TGTGCCAGCAGCGCTTCGACTAGCGGGGGACTGGACTTC

v_call: TRBV9
clone_size: -
j_call: TRBJ2-7
d_call: TRBD1
cdr3_aa: CASSRGQGLLEQYF
cdr3_nt: TGTGCCAGCAGCCGCGGACAGGGGCTCCTCGAGCAGTACTTC

v_call: TRBV5-1
clone_size: once
j_call: TRBJ1-2
d_call: -
cdr3_aa: CASSWRNSIGFAANYGYTF
cdr3_nt: TGCGCCAGCAGCTGGAGGAACTCCATAGGGTTTGCAGCTAACTATGGCTACACCTTC

v_call: TRBV15
clone_size: -
j_call: TRBJ1-5
d_call: TRBD1
cdr3_aa: CATSDGMTGRNQPQHF
cdr3_nt: TGTGCCACCAGCGACGGTATGACAGGGAGAAATCAGCCCCAGCATTTT

v_call: TRBV4-2
clone_size: few
j_call: TRBJ2-1
d_call: TRBD2
cdr3_aa: CASSQDGTSAYNEQFF
cdr3_nt: TGTGCCAGCAGCCAAGATGGGACTAGCGCCTACAATGAGCAGTTCTTC

v_call: TRBV6-1
clone_size: -
j_call: TRBJ1-5
d_call: -
cdr3_aa: CASSVGWRTNQPQHF
cdr3_nt: TGTGCCAGCAGTGTTGGGTGGAGAACCAATCAGCCCCAGCATTTT

v_call: TRBV6-5
clone_size: few
j_call: TRBJ1-1
d_call: TRBD1
cdr3_aa: CASSYKYRDRAVAFF
cdr3_nt: TGTGCCAGCAGTTATAAATACCGCGACAGGGCTGTAGCTTTCTTT

v_call: TRBV10-3
clone_size: -
j_call: TRBJ2-3
d_call: -
cdr3_aa: CAISGTVQATDTQYF
cdr3_nt: TGTGCCATCAGTGGGACAGTTCAGGCCACAGATACGCAGTATTTT

v_call: TRBV7-9
clone_size: few
j_call: TRBJ1-1
d_call: TRBD1
cdr3_aa: CASSLSQGAFTEAFF
cdr3_nt: TGTGCCAGCAGCCTATCACAGGGGGCTTTCACTGAAGCTTTCTTT

v_call: TRBV12-5
clone_size: -
j_call: TRBJ2-7
d_call: -
cdr3_aa: CASGKLYEQYF
cdr3_nt: TGTGCTAGTGGTAAGCTCTACGAGCAGTACTTC

v_call: TRBV5-1
clone_size: -
j_call: TRBJ1-6
d_call: TRBD1
cdr3_aa: CASSTGQLNNSPLHF
cdr3_nt: TGCGCCAGCAGCACGGGACAGCTCAATAATTCACCCCTCCACTTT

v_call: TRBV2
clone_size: -
j_call: TRBJ1-2
d_call: TRBD1
cdr3_aa: CASSSRDRANYGYTF
cdr3_nt: TGTGCCAGCAGTTCTAGGGACAGGGCTAACTATGGCTACACCTTC

v_call: TRBV18
clone_size: -
j_call: TRBJ1-4
d_call: TRBD1
cdr3_aa: CASSPLTGGRLTNEKLFF
cdr3_nt: TGTGCCAGCTCACCATTGACAGGGGGCCGATTGACTAATGAAAAACTGTTTTTT

v_call: TRBV2
clone_size: few
j_call: TRBJ1-5
d_call: -
cdr3_aa: CASSENPQQGGFSQPQHF
cdr3_nt: TGTGCCAGCAGTGAAAACCCCCAGCAGGGAGGTTTCTCTCAGCCCCAGCATTTT

v_call: TRBV7-2
clone_size: -
j_call: TRBJ2-3
d_call: TRBD2
cdr3_aa: CASSIAGHNTDTQYF
cdr3_nt: TGTGCCAGCAGCATAGCGGGACACAACACAGATACGCAGTATTTT

v_call: TRBV11-3
clone_size: -
j_call: TRBJ1-3
d_call: -
cdr3_aa: CASSPTGVAGNTIYF
cdr3_nt: TGTGCCAGCAGTCCTACAGGCGTCGCTGGAAACACCATATATTTT

v_call: TRBV6-4
clone_size: -
j_call: TRBJ2-3
d_call: TRBD2
cdr3_aa: CASSVLAGDTDTQYF
cdr3_nt: TGTGCCAGCAGTGTACTAGCGGGAGACACAGATACGCAGTATTTT

v_call: TRBV18
clone_size: once
j_call: TRBJ1-1
d_call: -
cdr3_aa: CASYPTGANAEAFF
cdr3_nt: TGTGCCAGCTACCCGACAGGAGCCAACGCTGAAGCTTTCTTT

v_call: TRBV7-2
clone_size: -
j_call: TRBJ2-5
d_call: TRBD1
cdr3_aa: CASSQGQGALGETQYF
cdr3_nt: TGTGCCAGCAGCCAGGGACAGGGGGCGCTCGGAGAGACCCAGTACTTC

v_call: TRBV9
clone_size: few
j_call: TRBJ2-1
d_call: TRBD2
cdr3_aa: CASSPRTSGRSSYNEQFF
cdr3_nt: TGTGCCAGCAGCCCTCGGACTAGCGGGAGGTCCTCCTACAATGAGCAGTTCTTC

v_call: TRBV6-4
clone_size: -
j_call: TRBJ1-5
d_call: -
cdr3_aa: CASSQGSNQPQHF
cdr3_nt: TGTGCCAGCAGTCAGGGTAGCAATCAGCCCCAGCATTTT

v_call: TRBV18
clone_size: -
j_call: TRBJ2-3
d_call: TRBD1
cdr3_aa: CASSQTTGETDTQYF
cdr3_nt: TGTGCCAGCTCCCAGACGACAGGGGAAACAGATACGCAGTATTTT

v_call: TRBV27
clone_size: once
j_call: TRBJ2-7
d_call: -
cdr3_aa: CASASGGPYEQYF
cdr3_nt: TGTGCCAGCGCGTCCGGGGGTCCCTACGAGCAGTACTTC

v_call: TRBV4-1
clone_size: -
j_call: TRBJ2-3
d_call: -
cdr3_aa: CASSQLGHPSDTQYF
cdr3_nt: TGCGCCAGCAGCCAGCTGGGCCATCCGTCAGATACGCAGTATTTT

v_call: TRBV9
clone_size: -
j_call: TRBJ2-1
d_call: -
cdr3_aa: CASSDGVAYNERFF
cdr3_nt: TGTGCCAGCAGCGACGGGGTGGCCTACAATGAGCGGTTCTTC

v_call: TRBV7-8
clone_size: -
j_call: TRBJ1-5
d_call: -
cdr3_aa: CASSQGFGNQPQHF
cdr3_nt: TGTGCCAGCAGCCAGGGTTTCGGCAATCAGCCCCAGCATTTT

v_call: TRBV9
clone_size: -
j_call: TRBJ2-7
d_call: -
cdr3_aa: CASSVADAYEQYF
cdr3_nt: TGTGCCAGCAGCGTGGCAGATGCCTACGAGCAGTACTTC

v_call: TRBV4-1
clone_size: -
j_call: TRBJ1-1
d_call: -
cdr3_aa: CASSLYTGNTEAFF
cdr3_nt: TGCGCCAGCAGCCTTTACACAGGGAACACTGAAGCTTTCTTT

v_call: TRBV7-2
clone_size: -
j_call: TRBJ2-7
d_call: TRBD1
cdr3_aa: CASSALPGGEPYEQYF
cdr3_nt: TGTGCCAGCAGCGCCCTTCCAGGGGGTGAACCCTACGAGCAGTACTTC

v_call: TRBV7-7
clone_size: once
j_call: TRBJ2-3
d_call: -
cdr3_aa: CASSRTYGDTQYF
cdr3_nt: TGTGCCAGCAGCCGGACATACGGAGATACGCAGTATTTT

v_call: TRBV6-5
clone_size: -
j_call: TRBJ2-7
d_call: -
cdr3_aa: CASSYFPGDRNEQYF
cdr3_nt: TGTGCCAGCAGTTACTTCCCGGGGGATCGGAACGAGCAGTACTTC

v_call: TRBV27
clone_size: few
j_call: TRBJ1-1
d_call: TRBD1
cdr3_aa: CASRTGGVTEAFF
cdr3_nt: TGTGCCAGCAGAACAGGGGGCGTCACTGAAGCTTTCTTT

v_call: TRBV10-3
clone_size: -
j_call: TRBJ2-1
d_call: TRBD2
cdr3_aa: CAISERASGESNEQFF
cdr3_nt: TGTGCCATCAGTGAGAGGGCTAGCGGGGAAAGCAATGAGCAGTTCTTC

v_call: TRBV6-1
clone_size: -
j_call: TRBJ2-7
d_call: -
cdr3_aa: CASSEALGGHSYEQYF
cdr3_nt: TGTGCCAGCAGTGAAGCGTTGGGGGGGCACTCCTACGAGCAGTACTTC

v_call: TRBV10-3
clone_size: -
j_call: TRBJ2-2
d_call: TRBD1
cdr3_aa: CATGQGDTGELFF
cdr3_nt: TGTGCCACGGGACAGGGTGACACCGGGGAGCTGTTTTTT

v_call: TRBV4-3
clone_size: -
j_call: TRBJ2-2
d_call: -
cdr3_aa: CASSQVARGTGELFF
cdr3_nt: TGCGCCAGCAGCCAAGTGGCCCGGGGGACCGGGGAGCTGTTTTTT

v_call: TRBV2
clone_size: once
j_call: TRBJ1-2
d_call: -
cdr3_aa: CASSVRGGVYGYTF
cdr3_nt: TGTGCCAGCAGTGTCAGGGGAGGGGTTTATGGCTACACCTTC

v_call: TRBV28
clone_size: -
j_call: TRBJ2-3
d_call: -
cdr3_aa: CASKPDTQYF
cdr3_nt: TGTGCCAGTAAGCCAGATACGCAGTATTTT

v_call: TRBV11-2
clone_size: -
j_call: TRBJ2-7
d_call: -
cdr3_aa: CASSLFIAFEQYF
cdr3_nt: TGTGCCAGCAGCTTATTTATAGCTTTCGAGCAGTACTTC